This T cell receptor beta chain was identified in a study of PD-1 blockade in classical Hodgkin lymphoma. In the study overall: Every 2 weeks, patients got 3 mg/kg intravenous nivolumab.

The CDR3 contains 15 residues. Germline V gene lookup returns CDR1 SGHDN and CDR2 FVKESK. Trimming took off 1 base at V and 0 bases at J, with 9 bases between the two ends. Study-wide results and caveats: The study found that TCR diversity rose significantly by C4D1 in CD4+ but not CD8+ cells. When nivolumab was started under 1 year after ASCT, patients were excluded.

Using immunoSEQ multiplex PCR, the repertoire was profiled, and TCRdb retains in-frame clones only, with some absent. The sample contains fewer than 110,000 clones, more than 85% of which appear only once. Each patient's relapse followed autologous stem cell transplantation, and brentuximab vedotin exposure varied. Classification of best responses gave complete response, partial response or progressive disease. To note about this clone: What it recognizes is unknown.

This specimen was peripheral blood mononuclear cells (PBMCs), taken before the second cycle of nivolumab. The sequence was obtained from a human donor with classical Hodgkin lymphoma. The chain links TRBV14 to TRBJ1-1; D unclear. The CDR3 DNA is TGTGCCAGCAGCCAAGTCGCAGTCATGAACACTGAAGCTTTCTTT. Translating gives CASSQVAVMNTEAFF.